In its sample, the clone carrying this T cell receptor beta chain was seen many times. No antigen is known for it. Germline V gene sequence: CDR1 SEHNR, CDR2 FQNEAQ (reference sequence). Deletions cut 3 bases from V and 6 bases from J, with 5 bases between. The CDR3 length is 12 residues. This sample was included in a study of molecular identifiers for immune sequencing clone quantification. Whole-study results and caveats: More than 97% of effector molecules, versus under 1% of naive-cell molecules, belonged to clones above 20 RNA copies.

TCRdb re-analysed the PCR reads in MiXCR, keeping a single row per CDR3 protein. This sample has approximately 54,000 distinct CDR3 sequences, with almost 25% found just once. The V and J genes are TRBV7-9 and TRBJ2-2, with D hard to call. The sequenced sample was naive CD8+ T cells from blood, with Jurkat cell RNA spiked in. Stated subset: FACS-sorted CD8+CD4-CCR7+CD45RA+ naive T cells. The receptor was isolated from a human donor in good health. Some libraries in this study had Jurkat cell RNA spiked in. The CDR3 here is CASSFTAGELFF. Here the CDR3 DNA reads TGTGCCAGCAGCTTTACAGCCGGGGAGCTGTTTTTT.